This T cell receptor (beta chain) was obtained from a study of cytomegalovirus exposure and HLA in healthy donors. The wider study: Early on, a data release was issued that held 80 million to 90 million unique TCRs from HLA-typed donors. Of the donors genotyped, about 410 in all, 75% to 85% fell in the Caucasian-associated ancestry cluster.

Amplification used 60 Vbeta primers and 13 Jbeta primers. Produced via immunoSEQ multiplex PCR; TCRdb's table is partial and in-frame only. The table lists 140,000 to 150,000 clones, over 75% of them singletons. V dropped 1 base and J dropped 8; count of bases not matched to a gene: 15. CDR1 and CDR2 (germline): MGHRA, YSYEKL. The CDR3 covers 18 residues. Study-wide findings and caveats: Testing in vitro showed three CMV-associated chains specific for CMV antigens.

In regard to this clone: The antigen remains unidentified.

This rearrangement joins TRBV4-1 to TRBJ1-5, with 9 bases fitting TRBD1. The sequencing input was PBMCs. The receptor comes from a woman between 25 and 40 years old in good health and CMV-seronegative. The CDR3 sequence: CASSQGGGRQGGLEPQHF. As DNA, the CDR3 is TGCGCCAGCAGCCAAGGAGGGGGGAGACAGGGGGGATTGGAGCCCCAGCATTTT.